This TCR beta chain stems from a study of blood T cell repertoires in COVID-19. Germline CDR1 LGHNA, CDR2 YNFKEQ. Trimming removed 0 bases at V and 7 bases at J, with 16 bases between. This CDR3 region has 15 residues. Per the original data handling: Estimation of nucleated cell counts was performed using reference gene primer amplification. Measured with immunoSEQ multiplex PCR; TCRdb has only the in-frame clones, and not every one. That table gives V, J and clone size, and the DNA gave D and trimming. The sample holds around 370,000 clones, more than 75% seen once. The gene calls are TRBV4-2 and TRBJ2-7; D gene ambiguous. The receptor's source is a woman between 50 and 59 years old with COVID-19, enrolled during active disease. The sequencing sample was made of peripheral blood. CDR3 coding DNA: TGTGCCAGCAGCCAAGATTTAGAAAAGAACTTTGAGCAGTACTTC. It yields the protein CASSQDLEKNFEQYF.